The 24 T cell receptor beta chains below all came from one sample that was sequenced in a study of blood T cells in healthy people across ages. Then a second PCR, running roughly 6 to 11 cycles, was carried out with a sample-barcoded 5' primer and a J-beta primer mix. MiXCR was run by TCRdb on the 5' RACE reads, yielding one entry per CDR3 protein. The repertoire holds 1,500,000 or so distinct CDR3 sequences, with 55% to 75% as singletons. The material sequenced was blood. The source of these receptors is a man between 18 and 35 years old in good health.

The CDR3 region has the DNA TGTGCCAGCAGCCCTAGCGGGAGTATGGCAGATACGCAGTATTTT. Its translation: CASSPSGSMADTQYF. V usage is TRBV11-1 and J usage is TRBJ2-3; 10 nucleotides align to TRBD2. V gave up 5 bases and J gave up 4 bases; unmatched junction bases: 6. The CDR3 extends over 15 amino acids. Per germline, CDR1 SGHAT and CDR2 FQDESV (reference sequence).

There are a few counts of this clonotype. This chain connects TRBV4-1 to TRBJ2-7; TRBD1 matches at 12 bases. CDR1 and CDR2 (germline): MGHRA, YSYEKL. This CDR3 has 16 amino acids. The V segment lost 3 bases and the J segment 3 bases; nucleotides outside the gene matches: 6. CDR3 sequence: CASSHPGQGAFYEQYF. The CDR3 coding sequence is TGCGCCAGCAGCCATCCGGGACAGGGGGCTTTCTACGAGCAGTACTTC.

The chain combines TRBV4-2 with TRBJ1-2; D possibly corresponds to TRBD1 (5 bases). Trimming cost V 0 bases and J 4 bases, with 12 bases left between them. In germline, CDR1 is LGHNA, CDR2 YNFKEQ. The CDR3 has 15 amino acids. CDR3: CASSQDRGKFYGYTF. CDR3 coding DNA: TGTGCCAGCAGCCAAGATCGGGGGAAATTCTATGGCTACACCTTC.

In DNA form, the CDR3 reads TGTGCCATCGGTAAAGGACAGGGGAGGGAGCCCCAGCATTTT. Translating it yields CAIGKGQGREPQHF. The genes are TRBV10-3 and TRBJ1-5; 9 bases match TRBD1. Germline CDR1 is ENHRY and CDR2 is SYGVKD. V shed 8 bases and J 8 bases; nucleotides not matched to a gene: 10. There are 14 residues in the CDR3.

The CDR3 protein is CASRLQGSNEKLFF. The CDR3 coding sequence is TGTGCCAGTCGCTTACAGGGATCTAATGAAAAACTGTTTTTT. The chain is built from TRBV6-5 and TRBJ1-4; perhaps TRBD1 as D (6 bases). V lost 9 bases, J lost 3 bases, and 14 bases lay in between. CDR3 length: 14 amino acids. Germline CDR1 and CDR2: MNHEY and SVGAGI.

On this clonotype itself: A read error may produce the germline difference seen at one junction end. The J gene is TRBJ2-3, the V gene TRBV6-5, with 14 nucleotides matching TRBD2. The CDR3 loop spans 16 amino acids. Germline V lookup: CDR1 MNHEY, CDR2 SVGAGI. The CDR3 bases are TGTGCCAGCAGTTACAGGGGACTAGCGGGAGCAGATACGCTGTATTTT. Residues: CASSYRGLAGADTLYF.

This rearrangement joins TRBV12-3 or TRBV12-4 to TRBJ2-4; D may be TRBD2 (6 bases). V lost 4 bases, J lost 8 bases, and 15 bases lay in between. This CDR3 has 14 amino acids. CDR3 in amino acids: CASSWATPGDIQYF. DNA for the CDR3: TGTGCCAGCAGTTGGGCCACACCGGGGGACATTCAGTACTTC.

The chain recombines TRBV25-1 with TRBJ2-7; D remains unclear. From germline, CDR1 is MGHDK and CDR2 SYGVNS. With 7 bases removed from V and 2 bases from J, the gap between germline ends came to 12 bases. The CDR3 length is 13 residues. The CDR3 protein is CASIGHRTYEQYF. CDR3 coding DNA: TGTGCCAGCATCGGCCACAGAACCTACGAGCAGTACTTC.

The CDR3 DNA is TGCAGCGTTGTTTGGACAGAAGTCTACGAGCAGTACTTC. This codes for CSVVWTEVYEQYF. The chain is built from TRBV29-1 and TRBJ2-7, with a tentative D call TRBD1 (6 bases). The germline gives CDR1 SQVTM, CDR2 ANQGSEA. The CDR3 length is 13 residues. Trimming shortened V by 4 bases and J by 3 bases, and 13 bases separated the two germline ends.

CDR3 protein: CASSPPGQGTNNQPQHF. The CDR3 bases are TGTGCCAGCAGTCCACCGGGACAGGGGACGAACAATCAGCCCCAGCATTTT. The rearrangement joins TRBV6-6 to TRBJ1-5; 10 bases fit TRBD1. The length of the CDR3 is 17 residues. The germline V gene encodes CDR1 MNHNY and CDR2 SVGAGI (reference sequence). The V and J ends lost 5 bases and 3 bases, in that order; junction bases with no gene match: 10.

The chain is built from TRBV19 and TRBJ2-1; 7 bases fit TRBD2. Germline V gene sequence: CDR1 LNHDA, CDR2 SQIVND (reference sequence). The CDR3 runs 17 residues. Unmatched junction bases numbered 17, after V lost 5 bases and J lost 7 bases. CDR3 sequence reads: CASSLSLAASQRNEQFF. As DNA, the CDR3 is TGTGCCAGTAGTCTCTCTCTAGCGGCCAGCCAGCGGAATGAGCAGTTCTTC.

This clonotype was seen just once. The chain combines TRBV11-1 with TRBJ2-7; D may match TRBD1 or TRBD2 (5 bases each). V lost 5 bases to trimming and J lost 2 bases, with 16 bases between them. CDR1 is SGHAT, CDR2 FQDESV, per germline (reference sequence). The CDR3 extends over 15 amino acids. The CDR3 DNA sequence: TGTGCCAGCAGCACCGAGGGGTCCGTTCCCTACGAGCAGTACTTC. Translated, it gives CASSTEGSVPYEQYF.

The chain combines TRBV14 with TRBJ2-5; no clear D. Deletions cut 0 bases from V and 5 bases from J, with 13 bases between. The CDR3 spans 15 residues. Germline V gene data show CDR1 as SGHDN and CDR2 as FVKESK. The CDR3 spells CASSQDRLFRETQYF. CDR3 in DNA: TGTGCCAGCAGCCAAGATCGGCTCTTTAGGGAGACCCAGTACTTC.

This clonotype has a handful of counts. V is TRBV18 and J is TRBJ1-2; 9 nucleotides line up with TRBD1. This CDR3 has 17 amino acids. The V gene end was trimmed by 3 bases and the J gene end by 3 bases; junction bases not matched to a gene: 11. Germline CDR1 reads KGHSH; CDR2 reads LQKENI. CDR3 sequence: CASSPRQGVIPDYGYTF. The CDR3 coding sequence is TGTGCCAGCTCACCGAGACAGGGGGTAATTCCCGACTATGGCTACACCTTC.

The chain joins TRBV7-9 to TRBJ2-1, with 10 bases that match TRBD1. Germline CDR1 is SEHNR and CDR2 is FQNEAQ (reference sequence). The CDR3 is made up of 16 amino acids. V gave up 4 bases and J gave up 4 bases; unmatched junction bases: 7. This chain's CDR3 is CASSSNDRGLYNEQFF. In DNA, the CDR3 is TGTGCCAGCAGCTCGAATGACAGGGGGCTGTACAATGAGCAGTTCTTC.

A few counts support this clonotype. The CDR3 DNA is TGTGCCAGCTCCTCTCGGCCGGGGACAGGGGGCCTTTTCACTGAAGCTTTCTTT. It translates to CASSSRPGTGGLFTEAFF. J is TRBJ1-1 and V is TRBV27, with 12 bases fitting TRBD1. Trimming cost V 8 bases and J 4 bases; bases outside gene matches: 17. This CDR3 is 18 amino acids long. CDR1 MNHEY and CDR2 SMNVEV come from the germline V gene (reference sequence).

The CDR3 DNA sequence: TGTGCCAGCAGTTTAATAGGACTAGCGGAGGGCGAGCAGTTCTTC. This translates into CASSLIGLAEGEQFF. V and J are TRBV12-3 or TRBV12-4 and TRBJ2-1; 10 nucleotides line up with TRBD2. The V segment lost 2 bases and the J segment 10 bases; nucleotides outside the gene matches: 8. The length of the CDR3 is 15 residues.

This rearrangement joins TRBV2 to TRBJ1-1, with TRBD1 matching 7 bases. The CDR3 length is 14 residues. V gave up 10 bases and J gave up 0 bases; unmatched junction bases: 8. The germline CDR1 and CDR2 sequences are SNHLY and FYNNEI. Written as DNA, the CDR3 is TGTGCCACAGCAGGGGGGTTGATGAACACTGAAGCTTTCTTT. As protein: CATAGGLMNTEAFF.

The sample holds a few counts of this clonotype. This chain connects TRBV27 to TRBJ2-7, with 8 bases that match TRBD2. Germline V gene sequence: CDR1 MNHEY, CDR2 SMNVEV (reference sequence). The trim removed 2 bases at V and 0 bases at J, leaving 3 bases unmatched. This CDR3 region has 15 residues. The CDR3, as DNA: TGTGCCAGCAGTTTAGCGGGAGGCCGCTCCTACGAGCAGTACTTC. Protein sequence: CASSLAGGRSYEQYF.

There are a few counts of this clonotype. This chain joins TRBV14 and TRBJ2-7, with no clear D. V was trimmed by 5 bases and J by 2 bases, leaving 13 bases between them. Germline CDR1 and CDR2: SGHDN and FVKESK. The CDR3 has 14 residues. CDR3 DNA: TGTGCCAGCAGCACAACTTTAAGAGCCTACGAGCAGTACTTC. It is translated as CASSTTLRAYEQYF.

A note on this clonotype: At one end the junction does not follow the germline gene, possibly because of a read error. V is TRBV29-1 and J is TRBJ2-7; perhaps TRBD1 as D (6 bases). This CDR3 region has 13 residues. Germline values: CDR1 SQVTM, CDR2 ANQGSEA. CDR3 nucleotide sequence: TGCAGCGTTAAAACAGGGATAACCTACGAGCAGTGCTTC. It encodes CSVKTGITYEQCF.

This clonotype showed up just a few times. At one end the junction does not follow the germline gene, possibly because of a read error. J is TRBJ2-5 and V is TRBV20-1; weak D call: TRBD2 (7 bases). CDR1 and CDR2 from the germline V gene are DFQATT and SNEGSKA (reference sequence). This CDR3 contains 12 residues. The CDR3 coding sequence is TGCAGTGCCCGAGGGGGGGGAGAGTCCCAGTACTTC. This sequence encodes CSARGGGESQYF.

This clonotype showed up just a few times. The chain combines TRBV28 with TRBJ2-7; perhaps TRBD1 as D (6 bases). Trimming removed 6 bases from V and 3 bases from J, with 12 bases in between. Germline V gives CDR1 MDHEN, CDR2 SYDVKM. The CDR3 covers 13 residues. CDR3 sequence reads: CASRRQENYEQYF. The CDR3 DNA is TGTGCCAGCAGACGACAGGAGAACTACGAGCAGTACTTC. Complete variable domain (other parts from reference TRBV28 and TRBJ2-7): DVKVTQSSRYLVKRTGEKVFLECVQDMDHENMFWYRQDPGLGLRLIYFSYDVKMKEKGDIPEGYSVSREKKERFSLILESASTNQTSMYLCASRRQENYEQYFGPGTRLTVT.

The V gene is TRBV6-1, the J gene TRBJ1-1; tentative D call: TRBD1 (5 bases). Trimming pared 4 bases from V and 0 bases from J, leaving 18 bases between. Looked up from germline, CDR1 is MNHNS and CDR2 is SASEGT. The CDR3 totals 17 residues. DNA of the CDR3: TGTGCCAGCAGTGGACAGAGGGTAAGGGAAATGAACACTGAAGCTTTCTTT. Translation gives CASSGQRVREMNTEAFF.